The 29 T cell receptor beta chains presented below share a single source sample, sequenced in a study of blood T cells in healthy people across ages. With a J-beta primer mix and a sample-barcoded 5' primer, a second PCR ran roughly 7 to 11 cycles. TCRdb passed the 5' RACE reads through MiXCR, listing each CDR3 protein once. The sample has 1.8 million or so distinct CDR3 sequences, roughly 43% seen once. Material for sequencing was blood. The receptors derive from a human donor in good health.

This clonotype came up a few times. V usage is TRBV20-1 and J usage is TRBJ1-2; 7 bases map to TRBD1. V lost 1 base and J lost 5; bases outside the gene matches: 7. CDR1 DFQATT and CDR2 SNEGSKA come from the germline V gene (reference sequence). There are 14 residues in the CDR3. The DNA of the CDR3 is TGCAGTGCTAGAGCCACCGGGACAGCATATGGCTACACCTTC. It encodes CSARATGTAYGYTF.

A few counts support this clonotype. This rearrangement joins TRBV7-9 to TRBJ1-2, with D unclear. The V and J ends lost 5 bases and 1 base respectively, with 20 bases between them. CDR3 length: 17 residues. Germline V gene sequence: CDR1 SEHNR, CDR2 FQNEAQ (reference sequence). In DNA, the CDR3 is TGTGCCAGCAGCCCGTCGGGAAGAAGCAGGATTAACTATGGCTACACCTTC. It codes for CASSPSGRSRINYGYTF.

This clonotype was detected only a few times. This rearrangement joins TRBV20-1 to TRBJ2-1; tentative D call: TRBD1 (6 bases). V was clipped by 3 bases and J by 11 bases, with 14 bases between them. This CDR3 is built from 12 residues. The V gene's germline CDR1 is DFQATT and CDR2 SNEGSKA (reference sequence). The CDR3 is CSAREHRDQQFF. The CDR3 region has the DNA TGCAGTGCTAGGGAACACAGGGATCAGCAGTTCTTC.

The CDR3 sequence is CASSQLGAGTEEKGLFF. CDR3 nucleotide sequence: TGTGCCAGCAGCCAATTAGGAGCCGGGACGGAGGAAAAGGGACTGTTTTTT. This sequence joins TRBV16 and TRBJ1-4; D might be TRBD1 (5 bases). Germline values: CDR1 KGHSY, CDR2 FQNENV. The V end lost 1 base, the J end lost 13 bases, and 25 bases lay between the germline ends. The CDR3 extends over 17 amino acids.

Regarding this clonotype: An end of the junction does not agree with germline; a read error may underlie this. This chain links TRBV12-3 or TRBV12-4 with TRBJ1-2; D is unresolved. This CDR3 is 12 amino acids long. CDR3 loop: CTSTLGGYGYTF. CDR3 sequence (DNA): TGTACCAGCACCCTGGGCGGCTATGGCTACACCTTC.

This clonotype showed up just a few times. The rearrangement links TRBV20-1 to TRBJ1-5; D unresolved. CDR3 length: 13 amino acids. Deletions cut 4 bases from V and 4 bases from J, with 11 bases between. Germline loops: CDR1 DFQATT, CDR2 SNEGSKA (reference sequence). This chain's CDR3 is CSATRGRNQPQHF. The CDR3 nucleotides are TGCAGTGCTACGAGAGGACGGAATCAGCCCCAGCATTTT.

The V gene is TRBV13, the J gene TRBJ1-1; D gene uncertain. CDR3 size: 15 residues. CDR1 is PRHDT and CDR2 is FYEKMQ in the germline V gene (reference sequence). Trimming stripped 4 bases from V and 1 base from J, with 13 bases between. The CDR3 coding sequence is TGTGCCAGCAGCTCTCCGGGAACTACGAACACTGAAGCTTTCTTT. Its translation is CASSSPGTTNTEAFF.

V and J are TRBV6-1 and TRBJ2-1, with D possibly being TRBD1 (5 bases). The CDR3 has 15 residues. The V gene's germline CDR1 is MNHNS and CDR2 SASEGT. V was cut by 4 bases and J by 3 bases, with 13 bases left in between. CDR3: CASSVGQNFYNEQFF. As DNA, the CDR3 is TGTGCCAGCAGTGTGGGGCAAAATTTCTACAATGAGCAGTTCTTC.

This clonotype was seen only a few times. This rearrangement joins TRBV11-2 to TRBJ2-3, with TRBD1 identical over 9 bases. This CDR3 has 17 residues. Germline V gene sequence: CDR1 SGHAT, CDR2 FQNNGV. V trimming: 5 bases; J trimming: 6 bases; junction bases outside the gene matches: 15. DNA for the CDR3: TGTGCCAGCAGCGACCGAGGACAGGGGATACCTAGGGATACGCAGTATTTT. This sequence encodes CASSDRGQGIPRDTQYF.

The genes are TRBV12-3 or TRBV12-4 and TRBJ1-6; 7 positions match TRBD1. This CDR3 contains 14 residues. V was pared by 2 bases and J by 13 bases, with 8 bases of the junction left unmatched. The CDR3 protein is CASSLNRGNPPLHF. The CDR3 nucleotides are TGTGCCAGCAGTTTAAACAGGGGAAATCCTCCCCTCCACTTT.

The rearrangement links TRBV7-2 to TRBJ2-6; 12 bases map to TRBD1. The CDR3 loop spans 18 amino acids. Germline trimming cut 4 bases from V and 4 bases from J; bases unmatched to any gene: 8. Germline V gives CDR1 SGHTA, CDR2 FQGNSA. CDR3 bases: TGTGCCAGCAGCTACCAGGGACAGGGGGCCGCAGGGGCCAACGTCCTGACTTTC. Residues: CASSYQGQGAAGANVLTF.

A word on this clonotype: This clone may be a read error of a much larger clone one base away. The V and J genes are TRBV29-1 and TRBJ2-6; D is undetermined. This CDR3 has 12 amino acids. Germline V gene sequence: CDR1 SQVTM, CDR2 ANQGSEA. The ends were cut back, 6 bases at V and 2 bases at J, with 5 bases in the middle. The CDR3 DNA is TGCAGCGTCATTACTGGGGCCAACGTCCTGACTTTC. Translating gives CSVITGANVLTF.

The rearrangement joins TRBV27 to TRBJ2-5; TRBD2 aligns across 7 bases. Trimming took 5 bases from V and 4 from J; bases not matched to a gene: 10. CDR1 and CDR2 from the germline V gene are MNHEY and SMNVEV (reference sequence). The CDR3 runs 15 residues. This chain's CDR3 is CASSPGTTMVETQYF. The CDR3 nucleotides are TGTGCCAGCAGTCCCGGGACTACCATGGTAGAGACCCAGTACTTC.

The sample holds a few counts of this clonotype. The V call is TRBV29-1, the J call TRBJ2-1, with 7 bases that match TRBD2. V was pared by 7 bases and J by 2 bases, with 8 bases of the junction left unmatched. Germline CDR1 SQVTM, CDR2 ANQGSEA. This CDR3 is built from 14 residues. The CDR3 DNA follows: TGCAGCGCGCCGCACGGGGGGACCTACAATGAGCAGTTCTTC. The encoded protein is CSAPHGGTYNEQFF.

J is TRBJ2-1 and V is TRBV10-3, with TRBD2 identical over 9 bases. With 6 bases clipped from V and 0 bases from J, the junction kept 12 bases outside the gene matches. Germline values: CDR1 ENHRY, CDR2 SYGVKD. The CDR3 totals 18 residues. The CDR3 bases are TGTGCCATCAGCGCACTTGCGGGGGGGCTCCGCTCCTACAATGAGCAGTTCTTC. Its protein product is CAISALAGGLRSYNEQFF.

This chain joins TRBV9 and TRBJ1-2, with 7 nucleotides matching TRBD1. After removal of 0 bases from V and 8 bases from J, the junction contained 4 bases not matched to a gene. The germline gives CDR1 SGDLS, CDR2 YYNGEE. There are 13 residues in the CDR3. CDR3 nucleotides: TGTGCCAGCAGCGTAGAGGGGGCCGGGGGCTACACCTTC. Translation gives CASSVEGAGGYTF. The entire variable domain, with the rest obtained from reference TRBV9 and TRBJ1-2, is as follows: DSGVTQTPKHLITATGQRVTLRCSPRSGDLSVYWYQQSLDQGLQFLIQYYNGEERAKGNILERFSAQQFPDLHSELNLSSLELGDSALYFCASSVEGAGGYTFGSGTRLTVV.

Remarks on this clonotype: One junction end disagrees with the germline gene, perhaps due to a read error. This chain links TRBV11-2 with TRBJ2-1, with unresolved D. The CDR3 contains 12 residues. Germline values: CDR1 SGHAT, CDR2 FQNNGV. The CDR3 nucleotides read TGTGCCAGCGGCTTAGGATCCAATGAGCAGTTCTTC. Translated: CASGLGSNEQFF. The complete variable domain, with remaining parts taken from reference TRBV11-2 and TRBJ2-1, reads EAGVAQSPRYKIIEKRQSVAFWCNPISGHATLYWYQQILGQGPKLLIQFQNNGVVDDSQLPKDRFSAERLKGVDSTLKIQPAKLEDSAVYLCASGLGSNEQFFGPGTRLTVL.

The V call is TRBV12-3 or TRBV12-4, the J call TRBJ2-1, with D tentatively TRBD2 (5 bases). Trimming removed 5 bases at V and 9 bases at J, with 11 bases between. The CDR3 runs 12 residues. CDR3 in amino acids: CASSTEGIEQFF. DNA for the CDR3: TGTGCCAGCAGTACCGAGGGCATTGAGCAGTTCTTC.

V is TRBV2 and J is TRBJ1-2, with unresolved D. Germline V gene data show CDR1 as SNHLY and CDR2 as FYNNEI. The germline V and J ends were trimmed by 7 bases and 0 bases, with 12 bases remaining between them. This CDR3 is 14 amino acids long. This CDR3 is CASNPIGPNYGYTF. As DNA, the CDR3 is TGTGCCAGCAATCCGATAGGGCCTAACTATGGCTACACCTTC.

The V and J genes are TRBV7-8 and TRBJ2-5, with a tentative D call TRBD1 (6 bases). The J call may be mistaken, given a closer DNA end match to TRBJ2-7. The CDR3 extends over 15 amino acids. Germline CDR1 SGHVS, CDR2 FQNEAQ. CDR3 sequence: CASSRTGYGSYEQYF. In DNA form, the CDR3 reads TGTGCCAGCAGCCGCACAGGGTATGGCTCCTACGAGCAGTACTTC.

CDR3 sequence: CASSQALGPRMYF. The CDR3 bases are TGCGCCAGCAGCCAAGCCCTGGGACCACGCATGTATTTT. This sequence joins TRBV4-3 and TRBJ2-3, with D perhaps assigned TRBD1 or TRBD2 (5 bases each). Looked up from germline, CDR1 is LGHNA and CDR2 is YSLEER. The CDR3 is 13 residues long. V gave up 1 base and J gave up 14 bases, with 16 bases separating them.

V is TRBV29-1 and J is TRBJ1-1; 7 nucleotides line up with TRBD1. V shed 3 bases and J 8 bases; nucleotides not matched to a gene: 9. CDR1 and CDR2 (germline): SQVTM, ANQGSEA. This CDR3 contains 13 residues. CDR3 in DNA: TGCAGCGTTGAGTACAGGGGAGAGGCAGAAGCTTTCTTT. This codes for CSVEYRGEAEAFF.

This clonotype came up once. The rearrangement joins TRBV20-1 to TRBJ2-7, with D perhaps being TRBD1 or TRBD2 (5 bases each). V was cut by 5 bases and J by 0 bases, with 14 bases left in between. The CDR3 spans 14 residues. CDR1 is DFQATT, CDR2 SNEGSKA, per germline (reference sequence). The CDR3 reads CSAGLGRSSYEQYF. The CDR3 bases are TGCAGTGCTGGGCTGGGACGCAGCTCCTACGAGCAGTACTTC.

The rearrangement joins TRBV6-4 to TRBJ1-2; D is uncertain. The ends were cut back, 0 bases at V and 5 bases at J, with 7 bases in the middle. Germline V gene data show CDR1 as MRHNA and CDR2 as SNTAGT. This CDR3 is built from 13 residues. The CDR3 sequence: CASSDSKGYGYTF. The CDR3 DNA reads TGTGCCAGCAGTGACTCGAAGGGTTATGGCTACACCTTC.

This clonotype was recorded a few times. The CDR3 DNA sequence: TGCGCCAGCAGCCAAGGAGGGATGGGCGCCGAGCAGTTCTTC. It translates to CASSQGGMGAEQFF. The chain has TRBV4-3 and TRBJ2-1; the D gene is possibly TRBD2 (5 bases). Per the germline V gene, CDR1 is LGHNA and CDR2 is YSLEER. V lost 1 base, J lost 10 bases, and 14 bases lay in between. There are 14 residues in the CDR3.

This clonotype was observed at least ten times. The V and J genes are TRBV5-1 and TRBJ1-2; D is possibly TRBD1 (6 bases). The germline V gene has CDR1 SGHRS and CDR2 YFSETQ. The CDR3 has 16 residues. The V gene lost 2 bases and the J gene lost 8 bases, with 22 bases spanning the gap. CDR3 sequence reads: CASSFYGQTSGGGYTF. The CDR3 coding sequence is TGCGCCAGCAGCTTTTATGGACAGACGTCTGGGGGCGGCTACACCTTC.

J is TRBJ1-6 and V is TRBV28, with 10 bases fitting TRBD1. Trimming removed 6 bases from V and 7 bases from J; junction bases left unmatched: 9. From germline, CDR1 is MDHEN and CDR2 SYDVKM. The CDR3 is made up of 16 amino acids. CDR3 in DNA: TGTGCCAGCAGGTCGGGACAGGGGCTAACCAATTCACCCCTCCACTTT. This codes for CASRSGQGLTNSPLHF. The entire variable domain, with the rest obtained from reference TRBV28 and TRBJ1-6, is as follows: DVKVTQSSRYLVKRTGEKVFLECVQDMDHENMFWYRQDPGLGLRLIYFSYDVKMKEKGDIPEGYSVSREKKERFSLILESASTNQTSMYLCASRSGQGLTNSPLHFGNGTRLTVT.

This clonotype was detected only a few times. The rearrangement joins TRBV4-3 to TRBJ1-2; 7 bases are shared with TRBD1. After removal of 4 bases from V and 0 bases from J, the junction contained 11 bases not matched to a gene. The V gene's germline CDR1 is LGHNA and CDR2 YSLEER. The CDR3 is 17 amino acids. The CDR3 nucleotides read TGCGCCAGCAGCCTCCTCACCGGGACAGATACTAACTATGGCTACACCTTC. Protein product: CASSLLTGTDTNYGYTF.

The V gene is TRBV6-2 or TRBV6-3, the J gene TRBJ1-1; no reliable D call. Germline CDR1 reads MNHEY; CDR2 reads SVGEGT. The CDR3 is 16 amino acids. V lost 5 bases, J lost 0 bases, and 16 bases lay in between. The CDR3 is CASSRGMVMMNTEAFF. Written as DNA, the CDR3 is TGTGCCAGCAGTCGCGGGATGGTAATGATGAACACTGAAGCTTTCTTT.